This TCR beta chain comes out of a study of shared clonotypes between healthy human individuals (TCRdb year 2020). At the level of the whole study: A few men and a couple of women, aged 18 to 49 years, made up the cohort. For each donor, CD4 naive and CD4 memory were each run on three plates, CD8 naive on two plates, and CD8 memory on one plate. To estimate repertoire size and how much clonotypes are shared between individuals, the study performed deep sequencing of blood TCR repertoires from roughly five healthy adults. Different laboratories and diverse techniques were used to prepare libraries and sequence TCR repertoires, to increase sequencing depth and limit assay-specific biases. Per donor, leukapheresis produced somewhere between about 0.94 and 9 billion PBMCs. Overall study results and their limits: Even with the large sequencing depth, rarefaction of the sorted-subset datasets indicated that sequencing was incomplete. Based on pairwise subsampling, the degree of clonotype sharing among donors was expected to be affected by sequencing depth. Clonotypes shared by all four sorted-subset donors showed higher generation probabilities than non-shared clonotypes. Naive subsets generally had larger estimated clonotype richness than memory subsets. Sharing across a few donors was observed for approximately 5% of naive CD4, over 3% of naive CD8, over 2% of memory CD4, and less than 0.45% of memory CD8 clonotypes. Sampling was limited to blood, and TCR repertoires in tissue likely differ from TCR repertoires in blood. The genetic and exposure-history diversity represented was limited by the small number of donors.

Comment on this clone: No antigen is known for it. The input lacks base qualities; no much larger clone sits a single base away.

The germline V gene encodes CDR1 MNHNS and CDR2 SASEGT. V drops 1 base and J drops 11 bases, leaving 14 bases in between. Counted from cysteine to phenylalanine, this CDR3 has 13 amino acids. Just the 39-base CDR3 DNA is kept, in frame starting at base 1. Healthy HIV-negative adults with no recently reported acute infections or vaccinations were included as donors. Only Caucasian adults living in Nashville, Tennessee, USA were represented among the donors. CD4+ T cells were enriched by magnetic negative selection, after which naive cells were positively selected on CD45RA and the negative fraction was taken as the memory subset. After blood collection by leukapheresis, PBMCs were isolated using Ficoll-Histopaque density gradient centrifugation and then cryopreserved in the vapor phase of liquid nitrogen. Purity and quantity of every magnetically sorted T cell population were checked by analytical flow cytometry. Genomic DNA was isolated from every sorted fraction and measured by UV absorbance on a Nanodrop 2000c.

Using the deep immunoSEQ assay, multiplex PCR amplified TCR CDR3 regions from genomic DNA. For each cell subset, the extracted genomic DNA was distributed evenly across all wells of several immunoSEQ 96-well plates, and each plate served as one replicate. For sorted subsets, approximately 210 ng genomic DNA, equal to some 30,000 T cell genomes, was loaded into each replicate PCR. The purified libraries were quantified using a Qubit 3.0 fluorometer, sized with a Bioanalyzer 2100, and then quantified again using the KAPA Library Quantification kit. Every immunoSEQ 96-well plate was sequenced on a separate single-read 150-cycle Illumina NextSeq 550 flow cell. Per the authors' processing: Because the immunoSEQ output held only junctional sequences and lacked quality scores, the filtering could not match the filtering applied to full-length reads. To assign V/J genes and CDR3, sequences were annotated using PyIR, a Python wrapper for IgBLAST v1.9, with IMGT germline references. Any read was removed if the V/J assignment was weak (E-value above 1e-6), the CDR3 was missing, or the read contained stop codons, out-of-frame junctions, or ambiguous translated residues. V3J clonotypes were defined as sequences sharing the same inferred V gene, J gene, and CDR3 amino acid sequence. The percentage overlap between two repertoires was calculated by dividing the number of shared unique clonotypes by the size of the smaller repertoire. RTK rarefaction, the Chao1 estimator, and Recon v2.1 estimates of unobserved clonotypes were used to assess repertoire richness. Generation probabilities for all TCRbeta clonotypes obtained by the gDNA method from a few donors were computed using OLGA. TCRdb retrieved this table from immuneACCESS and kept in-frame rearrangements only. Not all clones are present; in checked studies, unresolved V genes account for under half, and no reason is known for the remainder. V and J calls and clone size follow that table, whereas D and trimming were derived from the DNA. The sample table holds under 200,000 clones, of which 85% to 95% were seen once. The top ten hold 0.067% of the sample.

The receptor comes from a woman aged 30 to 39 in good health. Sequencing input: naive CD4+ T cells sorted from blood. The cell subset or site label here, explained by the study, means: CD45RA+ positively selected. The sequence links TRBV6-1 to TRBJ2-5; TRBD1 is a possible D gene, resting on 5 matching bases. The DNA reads TGTGCCAGCAGTGAAGGGGGCCGGCAGGAGCAGTACTTC. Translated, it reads CASSEGGRQEQYF.